The 26 T cell receptor beta chains below were found in one sample sequenced in a study of T cell repertoires in cytomegalovirus infection. TCRdb reanalysed the reads using MiXCR and keeps one entry per CDR3 protein. The sample yields some 270,000 distinct CDR3 sequences, more than 15% seen once. Source material: CD8+ T cells from PBMCs. These receptors were collected from a human donor in good health (CMV status not recorded). Some clones in this sample may be carry-over from other donors' samples.

Many counts were recorded for this clonotype. Here the CDR3 reads CASSQEDRGYTEAFF. The DNA of the CDR3 is TGCGCCAGCAGCCAAGAGGACAGGGGGTACACTGAAGCTTTCTTT. The chain combines TRBV4-1 with TRBJ1-1; 10 bases are a match to TRBD1. Germline lookup yields CDR1 MGHRA and CDR2 YSYEKL. V was clipped by 0 bases and J by 3 bases; unmatched bases: 1. The CDR3 spans 15 residues.

V gene TRBV14 combines with J gene TRBJ2-2; D may be TRBD2 (6 bases). The V gene's germline CDR1 is SGHDN and CDR2 FVKESK. The CDR3 contains 16 residues. Trimming took off 1 base at V and 4 bases at J, with 13 bases between the two ends. The CDR3, as DNA: TGTGCCAGCAGCCAAGGGTTGGACGGGAGCACCGGGGAGCTGTTTTTT. Its translation: CASSQGLDGSTGELFF.

This clonotype has a count of ten or more. The genes are TRBV7-2 and TRBJ2-7; unclear D gene. CDR1 and CDR2 (germline): SGHTA, FQGNSA. V lost 0 bases to trimming and J lost 5 bases, with 5 bases between them. This CDR3 spans 12 amino acids. CDR3 region: CASSLALNEQYF. The DNA of the CDR3 is TGTGCCAGCAGCTTAGCGCTGAACGAGCAGTACTTC. The full variable domain, rest sourced from reference TRBV7-2 and TRBJ2-7, is GAGVSQSPSNKVTEKGKDVELRCDPISGHTALYWYRQSLGQGLEFLIYFQGNSAPDKSGLPSDRFSAERTGGSVSTLTIQRTQQEDSAVYLCASSLALNEQYFGPGTRLTVT.

In this sample, this clonotype turned up a few times. J is TRBJ2-7 and V is TRBV20-1; D unclear. CDR1 and CDR2 (germline): DFQATT, SNEGSKA (reference sequence). This CDR3 is built from 13 residues. The germline V and J ends were trimmed by 3 bases and 0 bases, with 9 bases remaining between them. The CDR3, as DNA: TGCAGTGCTAGGGGCACCAACTCCTACGAGCAGTACTTC. Translating it yields CSARGTNSYEQYF.

In this sample, this clonotype turned up many times. The rearrangement uses TRBV7-8 and TRBJ2-1; D is unresolved. V lost 8 bases and J lost 4, with 12 bases in between. Germline CDR1 and CDR2: SGHVS and FQNEAQ. There are 13 residues in the CDR3. CDR3 region: CASVPWLYNEQFF. As DNA, the CDR3 is TGTGCCAGCGTGCCGTGGTTATACAATGAGCAGTTCTTC. The full variable domain, rest sourced from reference TRBV7-8 and TRBJ2-1, is GAGVSQSPRYKVAKRGQDVALRCDPISGHVSLFWYQQALGQGPEFLTYFQNEAQLDKSGLPSDRFFAERPEGSVSTLKIQRTQQEDSAVYLCASVPWLYNEQFFGPGTRLTVL.

There are a few counts of this clonotype. The V and J genes are TRBV10-3 and TRBJ1-2, with 11 bases identical to TRBD1. Trimming cost V 6 bases and J 6 bases; bases outside gene matches: 9. This CDR3 comprises 15 residues. Germline values: CDR1 ENHRY, CDR2 SYGVKD. The CDR3 DNA is TGTGCCATCAGGGTCCCGGACAGGGGGCAGGATGGCTACACCTTC. Its translation is CAIRVPDRGQDGYTF.

At least ten counts were recorded for this clonotype. CDR3 sequence (DNA): TGTGCCAGCGGCGTGACGGGTAGCAATCAGCCCCAGCATTTT. Residues: CASGVTGSNQPQHF. The J gene is TRBJ1-5, the V gene TRBV6-6, with D unclear. The CDR3 extends over 14 amino acids. Germline V gives CDR1 MNHNY, CDR2 SVGAGI (reference sequence). V lost 8 bases, J lost 0 bases, and 11 bases lay in between.

This clonotype was detected many times. The chain joins TRBV7-2 to TRBJ1-1; weak D call: TRBD1 (5 bases). In germline, CDR1 is SGHTA, CDR2 FQGNSA. V was clipped by 3 bases and J by 1 base, with 9 bases between them. The CDR3 is 14 residues long. The CDR3 loop reads CASSFRVRNTEAFF. The DNA of the CDR3 is TGTGCCAGCAGCTTCAGGGTGCGGAACACTGAAGCTTTCTTT.

The CDR3 reads CATMTEKYRGNGYTF. CDR3 nucleotide sequence: TGTGCCACCATGACCGAGAAATACAGGGGGAATGGCTACACCTTC. V and J are TRBV2 and TRBJ1-2; 8 bases fit TRBD1. Germline V gene lookup returns CDR1 SNHLY and CDR2 FYNNEI. This CDR3 has 15 residues. V trimming: 10 bases; J trimming: 6 bases; junction bases outside the gene matches: 16.

This clonotype was counted between two and nine times. CDR3 residues: CASSLGRGYNEQFF. CDR3 DNA sequence: TGTGCCAGCAGTTTGGGGCGGGGGTACAATGAGCAGTTCTTC. The rearrangement uses TRBV27 and TRBJ2-1; 7 bases match TRBD2. Germline V gives CDR1 MNHEY, CDR2 SMNVEV (reference sequence). Unmatched junction bases numbered 3, after V lost 3 bases and J lost 4 bases. The CDR3 loop spans 14 amino acids.

DNA for the CDR3: TGTGCCAGCGGACCAAATGACAGGGGATTTCGTGGCTACACCTTC. Its translation: CASGPNDRGFRGYTF. V and J are TRBV6-2 or TRBV6-3 and TRBJ1-2; 8 nucleotides match TRBD1. The CDR3 length is 15 residues. The ends lost 8 bases at V and 7 bases at J; junction bases unmatched: 15. Germline V CDR1 and CDR2: MNHEY, SVGEGT.

This clonotype was recorded many times. The chain combines TRBV6-1 with TRBJ2-5; no clear D. This CDR3 has 13 amino acids. V was shortened by 5 bases and J by 5 bases, with 12 bases between the two germline ends. Germline CDR1 reads MNHNS; CDR2 reads SASEGT. Here the CDR3 DNA reads TGTGCCAGCAGTTTTCTTGGCGAGGAGACCCAGTACTTC. Its protein is CASSFLGEETQYF.

The rearrangement uses TRBV13 and TRBJ1-5; D remains ambiguous. Germline lookup yields CDR1 PRHDT and CDR2 FYEKMQ (reference sequence). The CDR3 runs to 13 residues. V lost 2 bases and J 6 bases, leaving 8 bases between the germline ends. In DNA form, the CDR3 reads TGTGCCAGCAGCTTAAGCAGGAGTCAGCCCCAGCATTTT. Translating it yields CASSLSRSQPQHF.

This clonotype has more than one count but fewer than ten. V gene TRBV6-6 combines with J gene TRBJ2-7, with D perhaps TRBD1 (6 bases). The germline gives CDR1 MNHNY, CDR2 SVGAGI (reference sequence). CDR3 length: 16 residues. The V end lost 2 bases, the J end lost 3 bases, and 17 bases lay between the germline ends. The CDR3 loop is CASSYTLDSFFYEQYF. CDR3 bases: TGTGCCAGCAGTTACACCCTGGACAGTTTTTTCTACGAGCAGTACTTC.

This clonotype was observed at least ten times. The chain has TRBV7-9 and TRBJ2-3; 9 bases fit TRBD1. The V gene end was trimmed by 5 bases and the J gene end by 2 bases; junction bases not matched to a gene: 8. CDR1 SEHNR and CDR2 FQNEAQ come from the germline V gene (reference sequence). The CDR3 is made up of 16 amino acids. The CDR3 reads CASSPWRTGDTDTQYF. The DNA of the CDR3 is TGTGCCAGCAGCCCATGGAGGACAGGGGACACAGATACGCAGTATTTT.

At least ten counts were recorded for this clonotype. The CDR3, as DNA: TGTGCCAGCAGCCTTTTAGCGGGGCTGGGAGAGACCCAGTACTTC. Its protein is CASSLLAGLGETQYF. The V gene is TRBV7-2, the J gene TRBJ2-5, with 8 positions matching TRBD2. The CDR3 covers 15 residues. With V trimmed by 5 bases and J by 4 bases, 9 bases remained unmatched. Germline CDR1 SGHTA, CDR2 FQGNSA.

This clonotype was seen more than once but under ten times. This chain links TRBV7-9 with TRBJ1-1; 7 bases fit TRBD1. The trim removed 5 bases at V and 4 bases at J, leaving 7 bases unmatched. The germline V gene has CDR1 SEHNR and CDR2 FQNEAQ (reference sequence). The CDR3 spans 14 residues. CDR3 loop: CASSQGGGSTEAFF. CDR3 coding DNA: TGTGCCAGCAGCCAGGGGGGAGGGAGCACTGAAGCTTTCTTT.

The gene calls are TRBV28 and TRBJ2-1; D perhaps matches TRBD2 (6 bases). Germline V lookup: CDR1 MDHEN, CDR2 SYDVKM. Between the trimmed V and J ends, which lost 2 bases and 9 bases, there was a span of 14 bases. The CDR3 length is 14 residues. CDR3 in DNA: TGTGCCAGCAGTTTAGGCGGGGAAATCGGTGAGCAGTTCTTC. It translates to CASSLGGEIGEQFF.

Turning to this clonotype: Just one base apart from a much larger clone, this may be a read error. The chain joins TRBV2 to TRBJ2-1; D unresolved. Germline CDR1 is SNHLY and CDR2 is FYNNEI. The CDR3 spans 8 residues. Trimming removed 7 bases at V and 9 bases at J, with 1 base between. The CDR3 nucleotides read TGTGCCAGCACTGAGCAGTTCTTC. It yields the protein CASTEQFF.

The chain links TRBV6-1 to TRBJ1-2; 8 positions agree with TRBD1. CDR1 MNHNS and CDR2 SASEGT come from the germline V gene. The CDR3 sequence is 15 residues long. V dropped 11 bases and J dropped 4; count of bases not matched to a gene: 15. The CDR3: CALRGGQGASYGYTF. The CDR3 bases are TGTGCCCTCAGAGGAGGGCAGGGGGCCTCCTATGGCTACACCTTC.

The rearrangement joins TRBV7-6 to TRBJ2-3, with 10 bases matching TRBD2. The V segment lost 5 bases and the J segment 2 bases; nucleotides outside the gene matches: 4. Germline CDR1 SGHVS, CDR2 FNYEAQ. This CDR3 has 15 residues. The CDR3 DNA is TGTGCCAGCAGCCCACTAGCGGGACTCACAGATACGCAGTATTTT. Translated, it gives CASSPLAGLTDTQYF.

This clonotype has only a few counts. The chain combines TRBV19 with TRBJ2-2, with TRBD2 identical over 7 bases. The trim removed 4 bases at V and 0 bases at J, leaving 5 bases unmatched. The CDR3 extends over 16 amino acids. Germline CDR1 and CDR2: LNHDA and SQIVND (reference sequence). Here the CDR3 reads CASSKGLVSNTGELFF. CDR3 coding DNA: TGTGCCAGTAGTAAAGGACTAGTCTCGAACACCGGGGAGCTGTTTTTT.

The chain joins TRBV6-2 or TRBV6-3 to TRBJ2-1; D call uncertain. V lost 6 bases and J 0 bases, leaving 15 bases between the germline ends. CDR1 and CDR2 (germline): MNHEY, SVGEGT. The CDR3 is 16 amino acids. DNA of the CDR3: TGTGCCAGCAGATGGTTAACGGGTTCCTCCTACAATGAGCAGTTCTTC. Translation gives CASRWLTGSSYNEQFF.

The table lists this clonotype with many counts. The rearrangement uses TRBV28 and TRBJ1-5; D is unresolved. CDR3 length equals 17 residues. Trimming shortened V by 7 bases and J by 6 bases, and 25 bases separated the two germline ends. Germline CDR1 reads MDHEN; CDR2 reads SYDVKM. CDR3 residues: CASTLRVRAPPRQPQHF. The CDR3 region has the DNA TGTGCCAGCACACTCCGGGTTAGGGCTCCCCCTCGTCAGCCCCAGCATTTT.

A note on this clonotype: A much larger clone sits a single nucleotide away, making a read error possible. V and J are TRBV7-6 and TRBJ1-4; tentatively, D is TRBD1 (6 bases). There are 16 residues in the CDR3. Germline CDR1 and CDR2: SGHVS and FNYEAQ. The CDR3: CVSSLALGHRDEKLFF. Here the CDR3 DNA reads TGTGTCAGCAGCTTAGCACTCGGCCACAGGGATGAAAAACTGTTTTTT.

The gene calls are TRBV29-1 and TRBJ1-2; D might be TRBD1 (5 bases). CDR3 length equals 11 residues. V shed 2 bases and J shed 8 bases, with 9 bases lying between them. Germline V lookup: CDR1 SQVTM, CDR2 ANQGSEA. This CDR3 reads CSVEFREGYTF. The CDR3 DNA is TGCAGCGTTGAATTCAGGGAAGGCTACACCTTC.